This T cell receptor (beta chain) was recovered during a study of cytomegalovirus exposure and HLA in healthy donors. Germline trimming cut 5 bases from V and 1 base from J; bases unmatched to any gene: 7. This CDR3 contains 15 residues. The V gene's germline CDR1 is SGHTA and CDR2 FQGTGA. In the PCR, 60 Vbeta and 13 Jbeta primers were used. Data came from immunoSEQ multiplex PCR; TCRdb stores just in-frame clones and leaves some out. This repertoire shows under 200,000 clones, 68% found once; its top ten account for around 4.5%. This chain uses TRBV7-3 with TRBJ1-1; 7 bases map to TRBD1. The receptor was derived from a woman younger than 30 in good health and CMV-seropositive. The sample consisted of PBMCs. CDR3: CASSRSGTANTEAFF. For the CDR3, the DNA is TGTGCCAGCAGCCGATCCGGGACAGCGAACACTGAAGCTTTCTTT.